The 25 T cell receptor beta chains given below trace back to one sample, sequenced in a study of tumor and adjacent non-tumor tissue in lung cancer. This sample's RNA came from whole unsorted tissue. Three rounds of nested PCR, following a modified ARM-PCR protocol, produced the TCRbeta library. TCRdb passed the multiplex PCR reads through MiXCR, listing each CDR3 protein once. The table has 120,000 or so distinct CDR3 sequences, about 66% seen once. The sample was lung tumor tissue. The receptors were sampled from a man in his thirties or forties with non-small cell lung cancer.

A note on this clonotype: No conserved phenylalanine or tryptophan ends this CDR3, so it is likely a read error. The chain employs TRBV6-6 and TRBJ1-1; D is perhaps TRBD1 (6 bases). Deletions cut 9 bases from V and 1 base from J, with 21 bases between. The CDR3 covers 16 residues. Germline V gene data show CDR1 as MNHNY and CDR2 as SVGAGI (reference sequence). The DNA of the CDR3 is TGTGCCAGTATCGACTCCCCCGGGACACCGAACACTGAAGCTTTCCTT. Translation: CASIDSPGTPNTEAFL.

This chain links TRBV6-5 with TRBJ1-2; D remains ambiguous. CDR1 is MNHEY, CDR2 SVGAGI, per germline. The CDR3 is made up of 12 amino acids. V lost 7 bases and J lost 5, with 11 bases in between. CDR3 sequence: CASTSTGYGYTF. CDR3 nucleotide sequence: TGTGCCAGCACCTCCACGGGATATGGCTACACCTTC.

This clonotype was picked up many times. V and J are TRBV20-1 and TRBJ2-7, with D maybe TRBD1 (6 bases). Trimming cost V 3 bases and J 6 bases, with 9 bases left between them. CDR1 is DFQATT, CDR2 SNEGSKA, per germline (reference sequence). The CDR3 is made up of 11 amino acids. The CDR3 loop reads CSARMGAEQYF. Here the CDR3 DNA reads TGCAGTGCTAGGATGGGGGCCGAGCAGTACTTC.

In this sample, this clonotype turned up many times. The chain uses TRBV6-5 and TRBJ2-6; no definite D call. This CDR3 comprises 15 residues. The V and J ends lost 0 bases and 6 bases respectively, with 9 bases between them. The germline gives CDR1 MNHEY, CDR2 SVGAGI. The CDR3 protein is CASSYSAAKANVLTF. As DNA, the CDR3 is TGTGCCAGCAGTTACTCGGCGGCTAAGGCCAACGTCCTGACTTTC.

Notes on this clonotype: A junction boundary mismatches the germline segment, possibly from a read error. The V call is TRBV13, the J call TRBJ2-7; the D gene is possibly TRBD2 (6 bases). Germline CDR1 reads PRHDT; CDR2 reads FYEKMQ (reference sequence). The CDR3 loop spans 14 amino acids. The CDR3 nucleotides read TGTGCCAACAGCTTAGCGGTCAGCTCCTACGAGCAGTACTTC. Its translation is CANSLAVSSYEQYF.

The rearrangement uses TRBV20-1 and TRBJ2-2, with D perhaps TRBD1 (7 bases). Per the germline V gene, CDR1 is DFQATT and CDR2 is SNEGSKA (reference sequence). This CDR3 spans 13 amino acids. V lost 7 bases and J 9 bases, leaving 18 bases between the germline ends. CDR3 region: CSDSDREARELFF. The CDR3 nucleotides are TGCAGTGATAGTGACAGGGAGGCCCGGGAGCTGTTTTTT.

This clonotype was seen only a few times. The chain has TRBV12-3 or TRBV12-4 and TRBJ2-2; the D is unclear. CDR3 length equals 14 residues. V was pared by 3 bases and J by 0 bases, with 5 bases between. In DNA, the CDR3 is TGTGCCAGCAGTTTGGCCGCGAACACCGGGGAGCTGTTTTTT. Its protein is CASSLAANTGELFF.

This clonotype was detected only a few times. This clone may be a read error of a much larger clone one base away. V gene TRBV11-2 combines with J gene TRBJ1-6, with D perhaps matching TRBD1 (5 bases). The germline gives CDR1 SGHAT, CDR2 FQNNGV. The V and J ends lost 5 bases and 6 bases respectively, with 20 bases between them. This CDR3 has 17 residues. Written as DNA, the CDR3 is TGTGCCAGCAGCCGATACTGGTCCGGGACGGCTAATTCACCCCTCCACTTT. Translation: CASSRYWSGTANSPLHF.

Concerning this clonotype: A much larger clonotype is one base distant, so this may be a read error. V usage is TRBV20-1 and J usage is TRBJ1-6, with 7 bases identical to TRBD1. Germline V gene lookup returns CDR1 DFQATT and CDR2 SNEGSKA (reference sequence). The CDR3 spans 14 residues. J gave up 2 bases and V 2 bases, and 0 bases lay outside the gene matches. Written as DNA, the CDR3 is TGCAGTGCTAGACAGGGGGCCTATAATTCACCCCTCCACTTT. Its translation is CSARQGAYNSPLHF.

The rearrangement links TRBV18 to TRBJ1-2, with 7 nucleotides matching TRBD1. The CDR3 runs 14 residues. J lost 6 bases, V lost 3 bases, and 7 bases had no gene match. The V gene's germline CDR1 is KGHSH and CDR2 LQKENI. The CDR3 region is CASSPMRDSNGYTF. CDR3 bases: TGTGCCAGCTCACCGATGCGGGACAGTAATGGCTACACCTTC.

To note about this clonotype: A much larger clone sits a single nucleotide away, making a read error possible. V gene TRBV6-2 or TRBV6-3 combines with J gene TRBJ1-2, with D possibly matching TRBD1 (6 bases). CDR1 and CDR2 (germline): MNHEY, SVGEGT. The V gene lost 6 bases and the J gene lost 1 base, with 15 bases spanning the gap. The length of the CDR3 is 15 residues. The chain's CDR3 is CASSGGGIYNYGYTF. The CDR3 region has the DNA TGTGCCAGCAGCGGGGGCGGGATCTATAACTATGGCTACACCTTC.

This clonotype was detected many times. The V and J genes are TRBV6-5 and TRBJ1-1; 7 bases align to TRBD1. Germline CDR1 and CDR2: MNHEY and SVGAGI. This CDR3 is 16 amino acids long. V lost 0 bases, J lost 3 bases, and 7 bases stayed unmatched. CDR3: CASSYSRDRPYTEAFF. CDR3 nucleotides: TGTGCCAGCAGTTACTCCCGGGACAGACCATACACTGAAGCTTTCTTT.

As concerns this clonotype: The conserved closing phenylalanine or tryptophan is absent in this CDR3, likely reflecting a read error. CDR3 DNA: TGCAGTGCTATGAACAGTCACAATCAGCCCCAGCATCTT. Translation: CSAMNSHNQPQHL. The chain combines TRBV20-1 with TRBJ1-5; D not resolved. The CDR3 is made up of 13 amino acids. From germline, CDR1 is DFQATT and CDR2 SNEGSKA (reference sequence). Trimming removed 4 bases at V and 3 bases at J, with 10 bases between.

This clonotype was detected a few times. This chain links TRBV14 with TRBJ1-1; maybe TRBD1 (5 bases). CDR1 SGHDN and CDR2 FVKESK come from the germline V gene. The V and J ends lost 0 bases and 5 bases respectively, with 16 bases between them. The CDR3 runs to 16 residues. DNA for the CDR3: TGTGCCAGCAGCCAAGATAAGGCAGGGAAAAGGACTGAAGCTTTCTTT. It is translated as CASSQDKAGKRTEAFF.

Comment on this clonotype: One end of the junction varies from germline; a read error may be responsible. J is TRBJ2-1 and V is TRBV11-2; tentatively, D is TRBD1 or TRBD2 (6 bases each). The CDR3 contains 15 residues. CDR1 and CDR2 from the germline V gene are SGHAT and FQNNGV. CDR3 region: CASSLFGGSYNEPFF. The CDR3 DNA sequence: TGTGCCAGCAGCTTATTCGGGGGCTCCTACAATGAGCCGTTCTTC.

To note about this clonotype: No conserved phenylalanine or tryptophan is present at the end of the CDR3, so a read error is the likely explanation. The chain combines TRBV7-9 with TRBJ1-4; D gene uncertain. CDR1 and CDR2 (germline): SEHNR, FQNEAQ (reference sequence). Trimming shortened V by 1 base and J by 7 bases, and 10 bases separated the two germline ends. The length of the CDR3 is 14 residues. As DNA, the CDR3 is TGTGCCAGCAGCTTAGGGACGGCCGGTGAAAAACTGTTTTTA. This codes for CASSLGTAGEKLFL.

Remarks on this clonotype: A junction end diverges from the germline sequence, so it may reflect a read error. The rearrangement joins TRBV6-1 to TRBJ2-1, with 10 bases matching TRBD1. This CDR3 is built from 15 residues. The germline CDR1 and CDR2 sequences are MNHNS and SASEGT. CDR3 residues: CVSISGTGARNKQFF. Written as DNA, the CDR3 is TGTGTCAGCATCTCCGGGACAGGGGCGAGGAATAAGCAGTTCTTC.

This clonotype has ten or more counts. The genes are TRBV20-1 and TRBJ2-1; D is undetermined. The CDR3 contains 10 residues. V gave up 7 bases and J gave up 8 bases, with 9 bases separating them. CDR1 is DFQATT, CDR2 SNEGSKA, per germline (reference sequence). The CDR3 is CSGRRYEQFF. In DNA form, the CDR3 reads TGCAGTGGCCGACGGTATGAGCAGTTCTTC.

Comments on this clonotype: A clone one base away is much larger, so this may be a read error. The chain joins TRBV12-3 or TRBV12-4 to TRBJ1-5, with D tentatively TRBD1 (6 bases). CDR3 size: 15 residues. The DNA for the CDR3 is TGTGCCGGCAGTTTGATGGGGGCGAGCAATCAGCCCCAGCATTTT. The encoded protein is CAGSLMGASNQPQHF.

Remarks on this clonotype: Here the CDR3 omits its conserved ending phenylalanine or tryptophan, so a read error is the likely source. This chain connects TRBV20-1 to TRBJ1-1; weak D call: TRBD1 (6 bases). Germline loops: CDR1 DFQATT, CDR2 SNEGSKA (reference sequence). The CDR3 is 15 residues long. CDR3: CSAVTGTSRDTGAFL. DNA of the CDR3: TGCAGTGCCGTGACCGGGACTTCGAGGGACACTGGAGCTTTCTTA.

On this clonotype: A single base separates this from a much larger clone, so it may be a read error. This chain links TRBV20-1 with TRBJ2-3; unclear D gene. Per the germline V gene, CDR1 is DFQATT and CDR2 is SNEGSKA (reference sequence). Trimming cost V 6 bases and J 0 bases, with 13 bases left between them. CDR3 length: 14 residues. The CDR3 DNA follows: TGCAGTGCCCCTCTGGTGGGAAGCACAGATACGCAGTATTTT. Its translation is CSAPLVGSTDTQYF.

Details on this clonotype: This may stem from a read error, because a much larger clone lies one nucleotide away. This chain connects TRBV20-1 to TRBJ2-7; possible D gene TRBD2, 5 bases. The V gene lost 3 bases and the J gene lost 6 bases, with 18 bases spanning the gap. The germline V gene encodes CDR1 DFQATT and CDR2 SNEGSKA (reference sequence). This CDR3 comprises 14 residues. CDR3 region: CSASLRVRPGEQYF. The CDR3 DNA is TGCAGTGCTAGTCTGCGGGTGAGGCCGGGCGAGCAGTACTTC.

At least ten counts were recorded for this clonotype. The J gene is TRBJ1-3, the V gene TRBV6-5; D ambiguous. Per germline, CDR1 MNHEY and CDR2 SVGAGI. The CDR3 consists of 15 residues. Trimming cost V 4 bases and J 3 bases, with 13 bases left between them. The CDR3 bases are TGTGCCAGCAGTTTCGGAGCATATAGTGGAAACACCATATATTTT. Translated, it gives CASSFGAYSGNTIYF.

A word on this clonotype: Germline and junction disagree at one end, which may indicate a read error. This sequence joins TRBV20-1 and TRBJ1-5; D is uncertain. The CDR3 extends over 13 amino acids. Germline V gene lookup returns CDR1 DFQATT and CDR2 SNEGSKA (reference sequence). The CDR3 protein is CSASWQGDQSQHF. Written as DNA, the CDR3 is TGCAGTGCTAGTTGGCAAGGTGATCAGTCCCAGCATTTT.

The rearrangement joins TRBV11-3 to TRBJ2-3; D gene uncertain. The germline V gene encodes CDR1 SGHNT and CDR2 YENEEA. The CDR3 extends over 15 amino acids. The CDR3: CAISLTGVAADTQYF. As DNA, the CDR3 is TGTGCAATCAGCTTAACTGGCGTGGCCGCAGATACGCAGTATTTT.